This TCR beta chain derives from a study of T-cell memory formation after mild COVID-19. As for this clonotype: Its specificity is unknown.

CDR3 size: 15 residues. With 2 bases clipped from V and 2 bases from J, the junction kept 3 bases outside the gene matches. From germline, CDR1 is SGHRS and CDR2 YFSETQ. Each CDR3 protein gets one entry after TCRdb re-called the 5' RACE reads with MiXCR. The data show 250,000 to 350,000 distinct CDR3 sequences, about a sixth seen once. Regarding the study as a whole: Several responding clones turned up in pre-infection memory, indicating that cross-reactive memory may have taken part. The study found balanced CD4/CD8 in clones contracting day 15 to 85 and a CD4+ lean in later expanders.

This TCR was sampled from a man in his late teens or twenties who had mild COVID-19 (a few samples of this study predate the infection). Cell type and time point are not known. This sequence joins TRBV5-1 and TRBJ2-3, with 9 bases aligning to TRBD2. Sequencing was performed on PBMCs or a T cell subset sorted from them (not recorded which). In DNA form, the CDR3 reads TGCGCCAGCAGCTTTAGCGGGGGAACCACAGATACGCAGTATTTT. It specifies CASSFSGGTTDTQYF. Drawing the rest from reference TRBV5-1 and TRBJ2-3, the complete variable domain is KAGVTQTPRYLIKTRGQQVTLSCSPISGHRSVSWYQQTPGQGLQFLFEYFSETQRNKGNFPGRFSGRQFSNSRSEMNVSTLELGDSALYLCASSFSGGTTDTQYFGPGTRLTVL.